This TCR beta chain was sequenced in a study of T-cell reconstitution after alpha-beta-depleted transplantation in children. The authors prepared the TCRbeta library with unique molecular identifiers. Each CDR3 protein gets one entry after TCRdb re-called the PCR reads with MiXCR. This sample has hundreds of thousands of distinct CDR3 sequences; 16% occur once, and the top ten carry about 1.1%. This clonotype showed up many times. V lost 3 bases and J 4 bases, leaving 15 bases between the germline ends. The CDR3 loop spans 14 amino acids. Germline CDR1 reads DFQATT; CDR2 reads SNEGSKA (reference sequence).

This sequence originates from a human donor who donated a stem cell graft to a child with acute myeloid leukemia. This sample comprised PBMCs from the stem cell graft donor, obtained from the stem cell graft. J is TRBJ1-2 and V is TRBV20-1; D is unclear. The CDR3 DNA is TGCAGTGCTAGTCTTCAAGGGTTGGGCTATGGCTACACCTTC. It encodes CSASLQGLGYGYTF.